The present T cell receptor (beta chain) was sequenced within a study of early T cells in non-severe SARS-CoV-2 infection. Whole-study context: Unsorted whole-blood RNA was sequenced in bulk, leaving chains unpaired.

This clonotype was recorded at least ten times. Unique molecular identifiers were attached to individual cDNA molecules. TCRdb re-called the 5' RACE reads with MiXCR, one entry per CDR3 protein. The table shows 25,000 to 35,000 distinct CDR3 sequences, with about 4.3% occurring only once. The germline V gene encodes CDR1 DFQATT and CDR2 SNEGSKA (reference sequence). V was clipped by 5 bases and J by 3 bases, with 17 bases between them. This CDR3 is 14 amino acids long. The chain combines TRBV20-1 with TRBJ2-7; perhaps TRBD2 as D (5 bases). Material: whole blood, obtained at baseline. The sequence was collected from an adult who was a healthcare worker with PCR-confirmed SARS-CoV-2 infection or an uninfected control (not recorded which). CDR3 sequence: CSAARPDLYYEQYF. The CDR3, as DNA: TGCAGTGCTGCCCGTCCGGACTTGTACTACGAGCAGTACTTC.